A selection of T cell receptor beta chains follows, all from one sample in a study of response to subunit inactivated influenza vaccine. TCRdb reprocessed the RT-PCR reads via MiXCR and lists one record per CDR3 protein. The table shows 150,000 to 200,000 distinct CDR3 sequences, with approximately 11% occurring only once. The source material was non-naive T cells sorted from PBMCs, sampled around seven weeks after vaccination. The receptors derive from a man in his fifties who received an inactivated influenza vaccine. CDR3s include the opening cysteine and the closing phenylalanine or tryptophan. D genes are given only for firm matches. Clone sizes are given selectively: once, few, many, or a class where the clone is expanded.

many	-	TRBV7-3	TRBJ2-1	CASSLLQRPHEQFF	TGTGCCAGCAGCTTATTGCAGAGACCCCATGAGCAGTTCTTC
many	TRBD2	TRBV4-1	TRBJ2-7	CASSRTSGKTYEQYF	TGCGCCAGCAGCCGGACTAGCGGGAAGACCTACGAGCAGTACTTC
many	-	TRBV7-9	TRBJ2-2	CASSSLGTGELFF	TGTGCCAGCAGCTCGCTGGGCACCGGGGAGCTGTTTTTT
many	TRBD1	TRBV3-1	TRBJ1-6	CASSQVESDRNSPLHF	TGTGCCAGCAGCCAAGTGGAATCGGACAGGAATTCACCCCTCCACTTT
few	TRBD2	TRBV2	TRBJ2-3	CASSAETSGFGDTQYF	TGTGCCAGCAGTGCCGAGACTAGCGGTTTTGGGGATACGCAGTATTTT
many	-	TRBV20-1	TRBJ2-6	CSAHPIGSSGANVLTF	TGCAGTGCTCACCCAATCGGGAGCTCTGGGGCCAACGTCCTGACTTTC
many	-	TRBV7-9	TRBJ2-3	CASSLDVAWDTQYF	TGTGCCAGCAGCTTAGACGTGGCATGGGATACGCAGTATTTT
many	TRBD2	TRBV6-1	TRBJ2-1	CASSDPSGRSYNEQFF	TGTGCCAGCAGTGACCCTAGCGGGAGATCCTACAATGAGCAGTTCTTC
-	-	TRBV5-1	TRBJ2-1	CASSTWEDSYNEQFF	TGCGCCAGCAGCACCTGGGAGGACTCCTACAATGAGCAGTTCTTC
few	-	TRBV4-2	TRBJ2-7	CASSQELLGTEQYF	TGTGCCAGCAGCCAAGAATTACTCGGGACCGAGCAGTACTTC
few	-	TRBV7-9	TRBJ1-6	CASSHNNSPLHF	TGTGCCAGCAGCCACAATAATTCACCCCTCCACTTT
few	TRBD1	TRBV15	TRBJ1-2	CATSSGTGRLYGYTF	TGTGCCACCAGCAGTGGGACAGGGAGACTCTATGGCTACACCTTC
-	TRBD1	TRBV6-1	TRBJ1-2	CASSSGTGAWGYTF	TGTGCCAGCAGCTCCGGGACAGGGGCTTGGGGCTACACCTTC
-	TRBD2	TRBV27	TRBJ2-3	CASSFSLAYTDTQYF	TGTGCCAGCAGTTTTTCACTAGCGTACACAGATACGCAGTATTTT
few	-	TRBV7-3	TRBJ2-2	CASSLTDDVGELFF	TGTGCCAGCAGCTTAACCGACGATGTCGGGGAGCTGTTTTTT
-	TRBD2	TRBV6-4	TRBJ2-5	CASSLYGGSQETQYF	TGTGCCAGCAGTCTTTACGGGGGGTCCCAAGAGACCCAGTACTTC
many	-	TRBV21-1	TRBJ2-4	CASRGPQNIQYF	TGTGCCAGCCGGGGACCCCAAAACATTCAGTACTTC
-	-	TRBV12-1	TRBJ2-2	CASSFGTSGRPPNTGELFF	TGTGCCAGCAGCTTTGGCACTAGCGGGAGACCACCGAACACCGGGGAGCTGTTTTTT
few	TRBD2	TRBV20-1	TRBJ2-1	CSANGLVYNEQFF	TGCAGTGCTAACGGACTAGTCTACAATGAGCAGTTCTTC
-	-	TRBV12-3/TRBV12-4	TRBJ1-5	CASSFAGSNQPQHF	TGTGCCAGCAGTTTTGCAGGTAGCAATCAGCCCCAGCATTTT
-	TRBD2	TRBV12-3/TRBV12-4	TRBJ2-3	CASSSGTREGSTDTQYF	TGTGCCAGCAGTTCCGGGACTAGAGAGGGGAGCACAGATACGCAGTATTTT
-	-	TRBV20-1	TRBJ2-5	CSAPAEGRKTQYF	TGCAGTGCTCCTGCGGAGGGCCGTAAGACCCAGTACTTC
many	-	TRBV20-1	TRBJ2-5	CSTGGQGTQYF	TGCAGTACTGGGGGGCAGGGGACCCAGTACTTC
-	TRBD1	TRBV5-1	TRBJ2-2	CASSPDRGITGELFF	TGCGCCAGCAGCCCGGACAGGGGCATAACCGGGGAGCTGTTTTTT
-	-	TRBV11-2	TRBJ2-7	CASSAGVTEQYF	TGTGCCAGCAGCGCTGGCGTAACCGAGCAGTACTTC